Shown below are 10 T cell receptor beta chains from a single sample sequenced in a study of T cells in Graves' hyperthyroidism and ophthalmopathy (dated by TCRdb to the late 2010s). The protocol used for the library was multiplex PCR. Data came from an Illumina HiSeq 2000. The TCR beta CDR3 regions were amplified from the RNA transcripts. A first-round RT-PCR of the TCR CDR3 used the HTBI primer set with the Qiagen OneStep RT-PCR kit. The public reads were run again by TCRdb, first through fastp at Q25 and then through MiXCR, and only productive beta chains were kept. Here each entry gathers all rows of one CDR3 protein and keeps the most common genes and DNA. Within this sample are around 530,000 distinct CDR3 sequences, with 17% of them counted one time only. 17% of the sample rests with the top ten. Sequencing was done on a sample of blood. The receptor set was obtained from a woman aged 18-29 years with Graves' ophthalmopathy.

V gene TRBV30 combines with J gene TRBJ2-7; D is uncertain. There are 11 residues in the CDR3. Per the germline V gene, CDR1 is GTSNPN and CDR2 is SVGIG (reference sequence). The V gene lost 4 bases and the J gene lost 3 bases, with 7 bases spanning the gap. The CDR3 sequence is CAWTSYYEQYF. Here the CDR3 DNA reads TGTGCCTGGACCAGTTACTACGAGCAGTACTTC.

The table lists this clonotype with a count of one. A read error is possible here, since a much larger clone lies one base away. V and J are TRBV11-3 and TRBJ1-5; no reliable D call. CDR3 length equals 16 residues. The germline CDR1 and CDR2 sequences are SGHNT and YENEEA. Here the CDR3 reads CASSLFDGYSDQPQHF. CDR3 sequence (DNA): TGTGCCAGCAGCTTATTCGACGGCTATAGCGATCAGCCCCAGCATTTT.

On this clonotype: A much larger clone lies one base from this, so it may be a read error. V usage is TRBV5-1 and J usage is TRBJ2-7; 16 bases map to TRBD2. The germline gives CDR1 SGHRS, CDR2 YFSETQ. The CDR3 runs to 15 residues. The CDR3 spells CASSWGLAGGSEQYF. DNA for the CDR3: TGTGCCAGCAGCTGGGGACTAGCGGGAGGGAGTGAGCAGTACTTC.

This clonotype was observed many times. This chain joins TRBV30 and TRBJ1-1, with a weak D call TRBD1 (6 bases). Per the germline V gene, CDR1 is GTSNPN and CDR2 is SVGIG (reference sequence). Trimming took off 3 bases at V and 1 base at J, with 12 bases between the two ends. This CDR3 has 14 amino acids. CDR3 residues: CAWRLDRPNTEAFF. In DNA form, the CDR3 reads TGTGCCTGGAGGCTCGACAGGCCGAACACTGAAGCTTTCTTT.

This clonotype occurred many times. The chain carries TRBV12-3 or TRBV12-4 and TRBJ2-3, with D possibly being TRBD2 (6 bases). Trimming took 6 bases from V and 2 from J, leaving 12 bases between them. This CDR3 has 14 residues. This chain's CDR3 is CASRDSGFTDTQYF. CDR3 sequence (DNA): TGTGCCAGCAGAGATAGCGGATTCACAGATACGCAGTATTTT.

CDR3: CASSRSYRLAGGSGSYNEQFF. The CDR3 DNA follows: TGTGCCAGCAGCCGAAGTTACCGACTAGCGGGAGGTTCGGGCTCCTACAATGAGCAGTTCTTC. The V call is TRBV7-9, the J call TRBJ2-1, with TRBD2 identical over 13 bases. The CDR3 length is 21 residues. The germline V gene has CDR1 SEHNR and CDR2 FQNEAQ (reference sequence). V trimming: 5 bases; J trimming: 0 bases; junction bases outside the gene matches: 16.

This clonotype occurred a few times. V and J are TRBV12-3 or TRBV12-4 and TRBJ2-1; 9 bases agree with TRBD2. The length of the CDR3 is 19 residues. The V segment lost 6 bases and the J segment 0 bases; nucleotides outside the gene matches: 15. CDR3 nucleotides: TGTGCCAGCAGCCCCACTTGGACTAGCGTTACTATCTCCTACAATGAGCAGTTCTTC. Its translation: CASSPTWTSVTISYNEQFF.

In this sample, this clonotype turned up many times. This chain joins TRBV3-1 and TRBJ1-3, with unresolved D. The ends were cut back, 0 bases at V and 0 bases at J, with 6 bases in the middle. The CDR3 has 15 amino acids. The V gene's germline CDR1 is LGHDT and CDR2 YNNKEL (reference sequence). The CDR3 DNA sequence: TGTGCCAGCAGCCAAGATCCCGTCTCTGGAAACACCATATATTTT. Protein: CASSQDPVSGNTIYF.

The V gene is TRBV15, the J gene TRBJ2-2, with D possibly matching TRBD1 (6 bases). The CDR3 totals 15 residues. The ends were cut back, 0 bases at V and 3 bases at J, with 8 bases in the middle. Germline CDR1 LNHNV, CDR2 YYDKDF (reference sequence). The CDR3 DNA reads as TGTGCCACCAGCAGAGACAAGGGGGACACCGGGGAGCTGTTTTTT. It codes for CATSRDKGDTGELFF.

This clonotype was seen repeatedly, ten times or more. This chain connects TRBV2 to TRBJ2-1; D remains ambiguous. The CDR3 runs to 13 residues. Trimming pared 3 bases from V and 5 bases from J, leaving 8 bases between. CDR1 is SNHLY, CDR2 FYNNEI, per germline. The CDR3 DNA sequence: TGTGCCAGCAGTGAGACCCAAGACAATGAGCAGTTCTTC. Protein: CASSETQDNEQFF.